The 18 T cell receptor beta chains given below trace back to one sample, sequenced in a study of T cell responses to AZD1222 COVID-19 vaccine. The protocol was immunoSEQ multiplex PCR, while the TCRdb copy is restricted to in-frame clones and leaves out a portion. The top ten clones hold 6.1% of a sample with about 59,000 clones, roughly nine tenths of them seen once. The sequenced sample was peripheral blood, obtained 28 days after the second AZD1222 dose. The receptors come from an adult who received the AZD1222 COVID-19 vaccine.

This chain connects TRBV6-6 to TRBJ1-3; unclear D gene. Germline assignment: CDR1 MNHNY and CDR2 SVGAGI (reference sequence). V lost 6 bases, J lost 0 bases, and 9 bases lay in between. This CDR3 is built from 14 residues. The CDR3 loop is CASSSISSGNTIYF. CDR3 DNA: TGTGCCAGCAGCTCGATCTCCTCTGGAAACACCATATATTTT.

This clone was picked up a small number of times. The CDR3 DNA reads as TGCGCCAGCAGCTTCGGGACAGCTAACTATGGCTACACCTTC. This codes for CASSFGTANYGYTF. V gene TRBV5-1 combines with J gene TRBJ1-2, with TRBD1 matching 7 bases. CDR1 and CDR2 from the germline V gene are SGHRS and YFSETQ. V dropped 2 bases and J dropped 0; count of bases not matched to a gene: 1. This CDR3 contains 14 residues.

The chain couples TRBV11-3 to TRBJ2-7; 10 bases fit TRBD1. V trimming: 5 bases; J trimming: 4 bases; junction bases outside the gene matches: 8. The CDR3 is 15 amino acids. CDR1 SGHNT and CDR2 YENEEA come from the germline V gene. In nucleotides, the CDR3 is TGTGCCAGCAGCCCCACCGGGACAGGGGCTTACGAGCAGTACTTC. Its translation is CASSPTGTGAYEQYF.

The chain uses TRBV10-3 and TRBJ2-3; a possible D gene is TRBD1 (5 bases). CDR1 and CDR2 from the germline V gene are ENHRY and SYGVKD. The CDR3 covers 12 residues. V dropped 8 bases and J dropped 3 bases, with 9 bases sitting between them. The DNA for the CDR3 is TGTGCCATCCAGGGTAGAACAGATACGCAGTATTTT. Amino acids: CAIQGRTDTQYF.

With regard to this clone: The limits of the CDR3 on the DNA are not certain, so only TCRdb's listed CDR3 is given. This chain's CDR3 is CASTVGQGAREQYF. The rearrangement joins TRBV21-1 to TRBJ2-7; the table names TRBD1, a call not compared with the DNA. TRBV21-1 is a pseudogene segment. Inclusive of both ends, the CDR3 amounts to 14 amino acids.

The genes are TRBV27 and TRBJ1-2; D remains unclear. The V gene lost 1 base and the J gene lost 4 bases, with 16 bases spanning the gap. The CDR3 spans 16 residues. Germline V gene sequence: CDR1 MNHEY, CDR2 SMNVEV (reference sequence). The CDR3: CASSLFVRGGSYGYTF. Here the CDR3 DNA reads TGTGCCAGCAGTTTATTTGTCCGCGGAGGGTCCTATGGCTACACCTTC.

CDR3 nucleotide sequence: TGCAGCGTTGGGTCTGGAAGTAAGGGCTACACCTTC. Translated: CSVGSGSKGYTF. The chain recombines TRBV29-1 with TRBJ1-2, with no clear D. Per the germline V gene, CDR1 is SQVTM and CDR2 is ANQGSEA. V gave up 4 bases and J gave up 8 bases, with 14 bases separating them. This CDR3 spans 12 amino acids.

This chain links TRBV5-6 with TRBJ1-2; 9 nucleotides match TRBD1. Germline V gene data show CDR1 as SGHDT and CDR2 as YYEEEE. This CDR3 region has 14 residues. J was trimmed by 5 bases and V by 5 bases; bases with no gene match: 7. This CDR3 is CASSPGQGPYGYTF. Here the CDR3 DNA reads TGTGCCAGCAGTCCGGGACAGGGTCCTTATGGCTACACCTTC.

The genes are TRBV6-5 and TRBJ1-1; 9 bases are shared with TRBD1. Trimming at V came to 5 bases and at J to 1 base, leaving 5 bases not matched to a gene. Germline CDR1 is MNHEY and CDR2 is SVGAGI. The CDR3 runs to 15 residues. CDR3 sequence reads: CASSPDRGPNTEAFF. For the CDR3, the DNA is TGTGCCAGCAGTCCGGACAGGGGACCGAACACTGAAGCTTTCTTT.

CDR3 protein: CAWIKPLDRGDTGELFF. CDR3 sequence (DNA): TGTGCCTGGATCAAACCCCTCGACAGGGGAGACACCGGGGAGCTGTTTTTT. V gene TRBV30 combines with J gene TRBJ2-2, with 8 nucleotides matching TRBD1. The germline gives CDR1 GTSNPN, CDR2 SVGIG (reference sequence). This CDR3 spans 17 amino acids. The V gene end was trimmed by 4 bases and the J gene end by 3 bases; junction bases not matched to a gene: 13.

CDR3 sequence (DNA): TGTGCCAGCTCACCCCGGGCGGGGGGGAGCTCTGGAAACACCATATATTTT. Protein sequence: CASSPRAGGSSGNTIYF. The chain has TRBV18 and TRBJ1-3; D perhaps matches TRBD1 (5 bases). Trimming removed 3 bases at V and 0 bases at J, with 15 bases between. The germline CDR1 and CDR2 sequences are KGHSH and LQKENI. The CDR3 runs to 17 residues.

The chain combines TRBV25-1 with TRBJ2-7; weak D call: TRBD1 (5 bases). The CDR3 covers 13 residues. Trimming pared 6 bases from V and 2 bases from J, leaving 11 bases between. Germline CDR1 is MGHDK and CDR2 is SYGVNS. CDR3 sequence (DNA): TGTGCCAGCAGCTTCTCAGGGACCTACGAGCAGTACTTC. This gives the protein CASSFSGTYEQYF.

Here the CDR3 reads CASSLRTSGLNEQFF. Here the CDR3 DNA reads TGCGCCAGCAGCTTGAGGACTAGCGGCCTCAATGAGCAGTTCTTC. The J gene is TRBJ2-1, the V gene TRBV5-1; 10 bases line up with TRBD2. The CDR3 has 15 residues. V lost 1 base and J lost 6; bases outside the gene matches: 4. Per germline, CDR1 SGHRS and CDR2 YFSETQ.

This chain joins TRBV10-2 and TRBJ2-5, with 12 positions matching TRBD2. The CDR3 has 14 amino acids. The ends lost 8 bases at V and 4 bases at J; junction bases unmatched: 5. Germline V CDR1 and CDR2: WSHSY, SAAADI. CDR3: CASALAGGGETQYF. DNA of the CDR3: TGCGCCAGCGCTCTAGCGGGGGGGGGAGAGACCCAGTACTTC.

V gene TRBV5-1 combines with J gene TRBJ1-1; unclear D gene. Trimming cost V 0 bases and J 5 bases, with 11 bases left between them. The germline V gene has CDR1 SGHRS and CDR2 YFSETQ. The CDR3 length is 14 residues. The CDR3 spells CASSLGGQGTEAFF. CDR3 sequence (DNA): TGCGCCAGCAGCTTGGGCGGCCAAGGGACTGAAGCTTTCTTT. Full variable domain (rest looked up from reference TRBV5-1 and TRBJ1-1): KAGVTQTPRYLIKTRGQQVTLSCSPISGHRSVSWYQQTPGQGLQFLFEYFSETQRNKGNFPGRFSGRQFSNSRSEMNVSTLELGDSALYLCASSLGGQGTEAFFGQGTRLTVV.

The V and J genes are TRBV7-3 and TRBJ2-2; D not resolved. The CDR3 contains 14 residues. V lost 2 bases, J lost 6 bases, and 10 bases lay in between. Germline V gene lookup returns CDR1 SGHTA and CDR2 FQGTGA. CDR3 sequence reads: CASSLLPGSGELFF. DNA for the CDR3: TGTGCCAGCAGCTTATTGCCGGGTTCCGGGGAGCTGTTTTTT.

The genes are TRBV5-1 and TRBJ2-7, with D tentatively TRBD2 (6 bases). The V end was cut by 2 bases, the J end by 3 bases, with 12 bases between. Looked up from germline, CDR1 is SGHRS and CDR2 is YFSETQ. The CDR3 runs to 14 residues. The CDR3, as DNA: TGCGCCAGCAGCTTCGGGACTCCGAGCTACGAGCAGTACTTC. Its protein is CASSFGTPSYEQYF.

CDR3 loop: CASSNQGSRNTIYF. In DNA, the CDR3 is TGTGCCAGCAGTAATCAGGGGTCCCGGAACACCATATATTTT. The V and J genes are TRBV6-5 and TRBJ1-3; D is perhaps TRBD1 (6 bases). V was cut by 5 bases and J by 7 bases, with 15 bases left in between. The CDR3 contains 14 residues. In germline, CDR1 is MNHEY, CDR2 SVGAGI.